Listed below are T cell receptor beta chains from one sample, sequenced in a study of blood T cells in healthy people across ages. TCRdb recomputed calls from the 5' RACE reads with MiXCR, one row per CDR3 protein. The sample includes hundreds of thousands of distinct CDR3 sequences, roughly a quarter seen only once; the top ten take about 3.9%. This sample also belongs to another study, concerning T cells of mothers and their children.

The sample consisted of blood. The receptors here all came from a boy aged 2 to 10 in good health. Both conserved end residues are part of each CDR3. Each record gives: CDR3 length, V gene, CDR3 protein.

length: 14; V: TRBV5-1; CDR3: CASSLEQVMYEQYF
length: 10; V: TRBV29-1; CDR3: CSVGNTEAFF
length: 15; V: TRBV4-3; CDR3: CASSQDPGQAAAAFF
length: 16; V: TRBV6-5; CDR3: CASSYSQRGVVDTQYF
length: 14; V: TRBV19; CDR3: CASSYGTPNYGYTF
length: 13; V: TRBV4-3; CDR3: CASSQQTSYEQYF
length: 12; V: TRBV13; CDR3: CASSWDREEQYF
length: 14; V: TRBV12-3/TRBV12-4; CDR3: CASSSQDRAYEQYF
length: 11; V: TRBV6-1; CDR3: CASNLGQVKFF
length: 13; V: TRBV29-1; CDR3: CSVEDSGSYEQYF
length: 14; V: TRBV20-1; CDR3: CSAEWSSGGNTIYF
length: 14; V: TRBV5-4; CDR3: CASSHTSGFYEQYF
length: 15; V: TRBV4-3; CDR3: CASSQDATRADTQYF
length: 13; V: TRBV19; CDR3: CASTQDYTGELFF
length: 16; V: TRBV6-5; CDR3: CASSYSFDQRGYEQYF
length: 15; V: TRBV5-1; CDR3: CASSPQGAEGREAFF
length: 10; V: TRBV19; CDR3: CATGDYGYTF
length: 17; V: TRBV6-5; CDR3: CASSYSPSGRSYNEQFF
length: 17; V: TRBV4-1; CDR3: CASSHGLAGGPQETQYF
length: 13; V: TRBV12-3/TRBV12-4; CDR3: CASSFLDRETQYF
length: 15; V: TRBV7-8; CDR3: CASSARGQANYGYTF
length: 15; V: TRBV7-8; CDR3: CASSLGPGKVNEQFF
length: 14; V: TRBV30; CDR3: CAWRRVGSQDEQYF
length: 14; V: TRBV6-6; CDR3: CASSLHRGRETQYF
length: 15; V: TRBV12-3/TRBV12-4; CDR3: CASSPSGRETYEQYF
length: 15; V: TRBV6-5; CDR3: CASSTLGQGATEAFF
length: 15; V: TRBV7-9; CDR3: CASRATQGTFAEAFF
length: 14; V: TRBV29-1; CDR3: CSVADYSSYNEQSF
length: 16; V: TRBV4-2; CDR3: CASSQGLAGSTDTQYF
length: 15; V: TRBV18; CDR3: CASSPQHSGNQPQHF
length: 16; V: TRBV18; CDR3: CASSPRRGTGTTEAFF
length: 12; V: TRBV18; CDR3: CASSPGSGELFF
length: 16; V: TRBV24-1; CDR3: CATSDLPSTGNTEAFF
length: 17; V: TRBV9; CDR3: CASSAYGLAASTDTQYF
length: 16; V: TRBV12-3/TRBV12-4; CDR3: CASSPGQGAATGELFF
length: 19; V: TRBV5-6; CDR3: CASSLSRGAGERQQETQYF
length: 13; V: TRBV29-1; CDR3: CSAILAGSYEQYF
length: 15; V: TRBV9; CDR3: CASSGVPDRSETQYF
length: 17; V: TRBV7-2; CDR3: CASSLPVVGSGANVLTF
length: 11; V: TRBV29-1; CDR3: CSVAGPDTQYF
length: 15; V: TRBV5-5; CDR3: CASSKAGTYGNTIYF